Presented here are 10 T cell receptor beta chains from one specimen sequenced in a study of Graves' ophthalmopathy and Graves' hyperthyroidism. The authors amplified TCR beta CDR3 regions from RNA transcripts. An opening RT-PCR round employed HTBI primers and preceded a second-round multiplex PCR. TCRdb recomputed calls from the multiplex PCR reads with MiXCR, one row per CDR3 protein. The profile covers some 390,000 distinct CDR3 sequences, with around 18% appearing a single time and roughly 1.4% taken by the ten largest. Sequencing was done on a sample of peripheral blood. The receptors shown here come from a woman younger than 30 with Graves' ophthalmopathy.

This clonotype was recorded at least ten times. This rearrangement joins TRBV18 to TRBJ2-6; D is undetermined. In germline, CDR1 is KGHSH, CDR2 LQKENI. V was trimmed by 1 base and J by 2 bases, leaving 6 bases between them. The CDR3 is 15 residues long. CDR3 in amino acids: CASSPQRAGANVLTF. The CDR3 DNA follows: TGTGCCAGCTCACCACAAAGAGCTGGGGCCAACGTCCTGACTTTC.

The chain combines TRBV10-3 with TRBJ2-7; the match to TRBD2 covers 14 bases. The CDR3 loop spans 15 amino acids. V lost 6 bases and J lost 3; bases outside the gene matches: 4. The germline V gene has CDR1 ENHRY and CDR2 SYGVKD. The CDR3 DNA is TGTGCCATCAGAGGGACTAGCGGGAGCCTCTACGAGCAGTACTTC. Translating gives CAIRGTSGSLYEQYF.

This sequence joins TRBV28 and TRBJ2-2, with 7 bases identical to TRBD2. Germline V lookup: CDR1 MDHEN, CDR2 SYDVKM. The CDR3 is made up of 17 amino acids. V was clipped by 2 bases and J by 4 bases; unmatched bases: 10. This CDR3 reads CASSLGGLAETTGELFF. The DNA for the CDR3 is TGTGCCAGCAGTTTAGGCGGTCTAGCGGAGACCACCGGGGAGCTGTTTTTT.

This clonotype was seen a few times. The gene calls are TRBV11-2 and TRBJ2-2, with D tentatively TRBD1 or TRBD2 (6 bases each). CDR1 is SGHAT and CDR2 is FQNNGV in the germline V gene. Trimming left V 2 bases short and J 4 bases short, with 14 bases between. This CDR3 has 16 residues. CDR3 amino acids: CASSLIGGGPTGELFF. The CDR3 nucleotides are TGTGCCAGCAGCTTAATCGGAGGGGGACCCACCGGGGAGCTGTTTTTT.

Regarding this clonotype: Just one base apart from a much larger clone, this may be a read error. The V call is TRBV6-2 or TRBV6-3, the J call TRBJ1-5, with D uncertain. The CDR3 contains 13 residues. Germline CDR1 and CDR2: MNHEY and SVGEGT. This chain's CDR3 is CASSYSRYQPQHF. The CDR3 DNA reads as TGTGCCAGCAGCTACTCGAGATATCAGCCCCAGCATTTT.

This clonotype has ten or more counts. V gene TRBV19 combines with J gene TRBJ1-1, with unresolved D. The CDR3 covers 13 residues. V was clipped by 3 bases and J by 1 base, with 6 bases between them. Germline V lookup: CDR1 LNHDA, CDR2 SQIVND (reference sequence). The chain's CDR3 is CASSMAKNTEAFF. In DNA form, the CDR3 reads TGTGCCAGTAGTATGGCAAAGAACACTGAAGCTTTCTTT.

This clonotype was seen ten or more times. The V and J genes are TRBV6-5 and TRBJ1-1; 9 bases line up with TRBD1. V dropped 6 bases and J dropped 3; count of bases not matched to a gene: 5. CDR1 is MNHEY and CDR2 is SVGAGI in the germline V gene. This CDR3 contains 14 residues. The CDR3 reads CASRGQGLDTEAFF. In nucleotides, the CDR3 is TGTGCCAGCAGAGGACAGGGGTTGGACACTGAAGCTTTCTTT.

This clonotype was counted at least ten times. The genes are TRBV20-1 and TRBJ2-7; 12 bases agree with TRBD2. Germline CDR1 reads DFQATT; CDR2 reads SNEGSKA (reference sequence). With V trimmed by 4 bases and J by 7 bases, 8 bases remained unmatched. The CDR3 runs to 14 residues. The CDR3 spells CSAKLAGGQWEQYF. DNA of the CDR3: TGCAGTGCTAAGCTAGCGGGGGGGCAGTGGGAGCAGTACTTC.

The table lists this clonotype with many counts. The rearrangement joins TRBV7-6 to TRBJ1-1; the D is unclear. This CDR3 region has 15 residues. Germline-derived CDR1 and CDR2 are SGHVS and FNYEAQ. Trimming removed 4 bases from V and 5 bases from J, with 17 bases in between. The CDR3 DNA follows: TGTGCCAGCAGCTGGTTCAGCGACGTCCGAACTGAAGCTTTCTTT. Translating gives CASSWFSDVRTEAFF. Complete variable domain (other parts from reference TRBV7-6 and TRBJ1-1): GAGVSQSPRYKVTKRGQDVALRCDPISGHVSLYWYRQALGQGPEFLTYFNYEAQQDKSGLPNDRFSAERPEGSISTLTIQRTEQRDSAMYRCASSWFSDVRTEAFFGQGTRLTVV.

This chain joins TRBV20-1 and TRBJ2-7; TRBD1 aligns across 8 bases. Germline CDR1 is DFQATT and CDR2 is SNEGSKA (reference sequence). V gave up 6 bases and J gave up 6 bases; unmatched junction bases: 10. The CDR3 covers 13 residues. CDR3 coding DNA: TGCAGTGCCCACAGGACAGGGTTCCGCGAGCAGTACTTC. Protein: CSAHRTGFREQYF.